These T cell receptor beta chains were read from a single sample in a study of Graves' ophthalmopathy and Graves' hyperthyroidism. TCRdb re-derived calls from the multiplex PCR reads in MiXCR, one entry per CDR3 protein. The sample has some 410,000 distinct CDR3 sequences, roughly 21% seen once; the top ten hold roughly 3%. Sequencing used peripheral blood. The receptors here all came from a young woman with stable Graves' hyperthyroidism. The CDR3 runs from the conserved cysteine through the conserved F or W. D genes are given only for firm matches. Only some rows state a clone size, as once, few, many or a class for expanded clones.

-,TRBJ2-2,-,TRBV6-1,TGTGCCAGCAGTCAACCTAGGGGGTCGTCCACCGGGGAGCTGTTTTTT,CASSQPRGSSTGELFF
-,TRBJ2-5,many,TRBV20-1,TGCAGTGCTAGAGTCGGGCTCCAAGAGACCCAGTACTTC,CSARVGLQETQYF
-,TRBJ2-7,many,TRBV10-3,TGTGCCATCTCATCTGTGCGCGTTCTTAGGCTCCACGAGCAGTACTTC,CAISSVRVLRLHEQYF
TRBD1,TRBJ1-2,many,TRBV6-5,TGTGCCAGCAGTTTACAGGGGGCCATCTATGGCTACACCTTC,CASSLQGAIYGYTF
-,TRBJ2-5,many,TRBV7-6,TGTGCCAGCACCCAAGAGATGGCAGCGCAAGAGACCCAGTACTTC,CASTQEMAAQETQYF
-,TRBJ2-6,many,TRBV15,TGTGCCACCAGCAGAGATCCCGGGACTGGGGCCAACGTCCTGACTTTC,CATSRDPGTGANVLTF
-,TRBJ2-7,many,TRBV3-1,TGTGCCAGCAGCCAAAGGGAATCAACCTACGAGCAGTACTTC,CASSQRESTYEQYF
TRBD1,TRBJ2-5,many,TRBV28,TGTGCCGGCAGTTTACGTAGGACAGGGAGAGAGGAGACCCAGTACTTC,CAGSLRRTGREETQYF
TRBD1,TRBJ1-1,-,TRBV12-3/TRBV12-4,TGTGCCAGCAGTCCCAGAGGGGGCCGGAGTGGCACTGAAGCTTTCTTT,CASSPRGGRSGTEAFF
-,TRBJ1-2,-,TRBV12-3/TRBV12-4,TGTGCCAGCAGTTTGGGGCTACCGGTGCATGGCTACACCTTC,CASSLGLPVHGYTF
TRBD1,TRBJ2-2,many,TRBV12-3/TRBV12-4,TGTGCCAGCAGTTTAGCGACAGGGGGCACCGGGGAGCTGGTTTTT,CASSLATGGTGELVF
-,TRBJ2-5,many,TRBV20-1,TGCAGTGCTAGTCACCTTACAGGGCCCCAAGAGACCCAGTACTTC,CSASHLTGPQETQYF
TRBD1,TRBJ1-1,many,TRBV7-9,TGTGCCAGCAGATTCCCACAGGGGGCGAAGGTTGAAGCTTTCTTT,CASRFPQGAKVEAFF
TRBD2,TRBJ2-5,many,TRBV20-1,TGCAGTGCTAGAGATCCCCTAGCGGGAGTTCGAGAGACCCAGTACTTC,CSARDPLAGVRETQYF
-,TRBJ2-5,many,TRBV3-1,TGTGCCAGCAGCCGTGACAGCGCTGCCGCAGGGACCCAGTACTTC,CASSRDSAAAGTQYF
-,TRBJ2-7,many,TRBV12-3/TRBV12-4,TGTGCCAGCAGTTACACAGGGACCTACGAGCAGTACTTC,CASSYTGTYEQYF
TRBD1,TRBJ2-7,many,TRBV29-1,TGCAGCGTACGACAGGGGGCTTACGAGCAGTACTTC,CSVRQGAYEQYF
TRBD2,TRBJ2-7,-,TRBV5-5,TGTGCCAGCAGCTGGACTAGCGGGAACTCCTACGAGCAGTACTTC,CASSWTSGNSYEQYF
-,TRBJ1-2,many,TRBV15,TGTGCCACCAGCAGAGAAGGTCAGGTCCCACTCGGCTACACCTTC,CATSREGQVPLGYTF
-,TRBJ2-7,many,TRBV28,TGTGCCACTCTCCAGCAGAGGTGGGGTGAGCAGTACTTC,CATLQQRWGEQYF
-,TRBJ2-7,once,TRBV10-2,TGCGCCAGCAGTGGGGACCTTAACTACGAGCAGTACTTC,CASSGDLNYEQYF
TRBD2,TRBJ2-7,many,TRBV10-3,TGTGCCATCAGTGAGTCGGATCGGGGGGAACCCTACGAGCAGTACTTC,CAISESDRGEPYEQYF
-,TRBJ1-1,-,TRBV7-9,TGTGCCAGCAGCCCCGGGTGGCAGTATTCCACTGAAGCTTTCTTT,CASSPGWQYSTEAFF
TRBD2,TRBJ2-7,-,TRBV7-3,TGTGCCAGCAGCTTAAGCTTGGGAGGGGAGCAGTACTTC,CASSLSLGGEQYF
TRBD2,TRBJ2-2,many,TRBV9,TGTGCCAGCAGCGTAGATCTAGCGGGTCCGAACACCGGGGAGCTGTTTTTT,CASSVDLAGPNTGELFF
-,TRBJ2-7,-,TRBV27,TGTGCCAGCAGTTTAGAGCCGTCCCGCTCTCGCGAGCAGTACTTC,CASSLEPSRSREQYF
TRBD2,TRBJ2-7,many,TRBV19,TGTGCCAGTAGTATCGGGACTAGCGGGAGTTACGACGAGCAGTACTTC,CASSIGTSGSYDEQYF
-,TRBJ2-7,-,TRBV6-2/TRBV6-3,TGTGCCAGCCGAATCCCAGGGAGGATCTCCTACGAGCAGTACTTC,CASRIPGRISYEQYF
-,TRBJ2-7,-,TRBV12-3/TRBV12-4,TGTGCCAGCAGTTTGGGGAAGCGAATTTACGAGCAGTACTTC,CASSLGKRIYEQYF
-,TRBJ2-4,-,TRBV12-3/TRBV12-4,TGTGCCAGCAGTCCCGCCAAAAACATTAAGTACTTC,CASSPAKNIKYF
-,TRBJ2-2,many,TRBV13,TGTGCCAGCAGCTTAGTGGCAACACCTAGAACCGGGGAGCTGTTTTTT,CASSLVATPRTGELFF
-,TRBJ2-7,-,TRBV12-5,TGTGCTAGTGGTTTGAGTGGCTTTTACGAGCAGTACTTC,CASGLSGFYEQYF
-,TRBJ1-1,few,TRBV5-1,TGCGCCAGCAGCTTGGAGGGCAGTATGAACACTGAAGCTTTCTTT,CASSLEGSMNTEAFF
TRBD1,TRBJ1-1,many,TRBV6-4,TGTGCCAACAGTGTATTTTCAGGGGGAGTCCGGGACACTGAAGCTTTCTTT,CANSVFSGGVRDTEAFF
-,TRBJ2-7,many,TRBV13,TGTGCCAGCAGCTTCGCCCCCTACGAGCAGTACTTC,CASSFAPYEQYF